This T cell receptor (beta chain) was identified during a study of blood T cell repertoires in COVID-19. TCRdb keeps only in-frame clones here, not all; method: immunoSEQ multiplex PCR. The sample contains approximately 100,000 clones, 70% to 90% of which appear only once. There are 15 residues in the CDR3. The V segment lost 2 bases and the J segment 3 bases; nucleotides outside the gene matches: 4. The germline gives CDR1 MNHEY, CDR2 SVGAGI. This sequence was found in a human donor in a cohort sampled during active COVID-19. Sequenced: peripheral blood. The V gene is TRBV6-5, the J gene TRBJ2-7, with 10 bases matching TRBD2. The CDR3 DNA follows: TGTGCCAGCAGTTACCTCGCTAGCGGGGGCTACGAGCAGTACTTC. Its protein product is CASSYLASGGYEQYF.